The sequence of this T cell receptor (beta chain) was determined in a study of blood T cell repertoires in COVID-19. Study at large: Acute and convalescent COVID-19 specimens originated in the United States, Italy and Spain.

This clone has only one observation. Original methodology: Amplification with reference gene primers provided the estimates of nucleated cell counts. Method: immunoSEQ multiplex PCR; TCRdb's copy keeps in-frame clones and lacks some. The DNA gave D and trimming, while V, J and clone size come from that table. The repertoire holds about 160,000 clones, with 70% to 90% as singletons. The V gene's germline CDR1 is MNHEY and CDR2 SMNVEV (reference sequence). CDR3 size: 17 residues. The V gene end was trimmed by 3 bases and the J gene end by 3 bases; junction bases not matched to a gene: 10. Sequenced sample: peripheral blood. The rearrangement uses TRBV27 and TRBJ2-2, with 7 bases identical to TRBD2. The receptor was derived from a woman in her 50s with COVID-19, enrolled during active disease. CDR3 residues: CASSFRVGGGYTGELFF. The CDR3 bases are TGTGCCAGCAGTTTTCGCGTTGGCGGGGGATACACCGGGGAGCTGTTTTTT.